This TCR beta chain was captured in a study of CD8+CD57+ T cells in acquired aplastic anemia. The length of the CDR3 is 13 residues. Germline CDR1 GTSNPN, CDR2 SVGIG (reference sequence). As to this clonotype: The junction and the germline gene differ at one end; a read error may be behind it.

Genomic DNA was employed as the template in profiling TCR beta VDJ and CDR3. In TCRdb, the reads were re-called with MiXCR into one record per CDR3 protein. The data hold 150,000 to 200,000 distinct CDR3 sequences, with approximately 40% observed a single time. The sequence was obtained from a human donor in good health. The sequenced sample consisted of sorted CD4+, CD8+, or CD8+CD57+ T cells (not recorded which) from PBMCs. The V and J genes are TRBV30 and TRBJ2-7, with 14 bases lining up with TRBD2. CDR3 sequence reads: CAWQSGTSGSQDF. The CDR3 DNA follows: TGTGCCTGGCAGTCTGGGACTAGCGGGAGTCAAGACTTC.